This TCR beta chain was retrieved from a study of shared clonotypes between healthy human individuals. Study summary: Per donor, three plates held CD4 naive cells, three held CD4 memory, two held CD8 naive and one held CD8 memory.

V dropped 2 bases and J dropped 3 bases, with 9 bases sitting between them. Per germline, CDR1 SGDLS and CDR2 YYNGEE. The CDR3 contains 14 residues. Assay used: immunoSEQ multiplex PCR; TCRdb lists only in-frame clones, some missing. The sample lists fewer than 3 million clones, 80% to 95% occurring once. The TCR comes from a man aged 18 to 29 in good health. Some clones in this sample may be carry-over from other donors' samples. Sequencing input: naive CD4+ T cells from PBMCs. Subset defined: CD45RA+ positively selected. V usage is TRBV9 and J usage is TRBJ2-1, with D unresolved. The CDR3: CASSVSGNYNEQFF. CDR3 nucleotides: TGTGCCAGCAGCGTGAGTGGGAACTACAATGAGCAGTTCTTC.